Here is one T cell receptor (beta chain) with its context. The source of the sample is a study of T cells in women clearing cervical HPV infection. As for the study in general: HLA type could not be excluded as a confounder.

The repertoire was sequenced with immunoSEQ multiplex PCR; TCRdb's copy has only in-frame clones and lacks some. The sample totals about 23,000 clones. This sequence was found in a woman between 18 and 70 years old with a cervical HPV16 infection that either progressed to CIN3+ or cleared (not recorded which). The sample was blood buffy coat.

The CDR3 bases that were read are TGTGCCAGCAGTCCCGAAGGCGGGACATTCCCCTCCTACGAG. Encoded protein: CASSPEGGTFPSYE. The full CDR3 is CASSPEGGTFPSYEQYF. The chain recombines TRBV2 with TRBJ2-7; D may correspond to TRBD1 or TRBD2 (6 bases each). The read is 3 residues too short to cover the CDR3 end, so that end is filled in from the germline J gene. The ends were cut back, 5 bases at V and 0 bases at J, with 20 bases in the middle. The CDR3 runs 17 residues. Germline V gives CDR1 SNHLY, CDR2 FYNNEI.